Each of the 4 T cell receptor beta chains below was sequenced from the same sample in a study of cytomegalovirus exposure and HLA in healthy donors. 60 Vbeta and 13 Jbeta primers were used in PCR. The repertoire was sequenced with immunoSEQ multiplex PCR; TCRdb's copy has only in-frame clones and lacks some. The table includes fewer than 140,000 clones, approximately 71% detected once. Sequences were obtained from PBMCs. The receptor source for this set is a man aged 40-55 years in good health and CMV-seronegative.

The chain links TRBV4-2 to TRBJ2-7; D is ambiguous. The CDR3 is made up of 14 amino acids. From germline, CDR1 is LGHNA and CDR2 YNFKEQ. The V gene lost 0 bases and the J gene lost 4 bases, with 10 bases spanning the gap. The CDR3 nucleotides are TGTGCCAGCAGCCAAGATTTAACAGTATACGAGCAGTACTTC. Protein sequence: CASSQDLTVYEQYF.

This clone was detected a few times. V usage is TRBV11-2 and J usage is TRBJ2-3; 8 nucleotides match TRBD1. Germline V gene lookup returns CDR1 SGHAT and CDR2 FQNNGV. The CDR3 is 15 amino acids. The trim removed 7 bases at V and 1 base at J, leaving 7 bases unmatched. CDR3 sequence (DNA): TGTGCCAGCACCTATCACAGGGGGGGCACAGATACGCAGTATTTT. Residues: CASTYHRGGTDTQYF.

This clone was seen just once. The J gene is TRBJ1-4, the V gene TRBV27; D is perhaps TRBD1 (6 bases). CDR1 MNHEY and CDR2 SMNVEV come from the germline V gene (reference sequence). There are 13 residues in the CDR3. Trimming took 5 bases from V and 11 from J, leaving 15 bases between them. The CDR3 region has the DNA TGTGCCAGCAGTACGGGGGGCTGGGGGAAACTGTTTTTT. Translation: CASSTGGWGKLFF. Full variable domain (remainder filled in from reference TRBV27 and TRBJ1-4): EAQVTQNPRYLITVTGKKLTVTCSQNMNHEYMSWYRQDPGLGLRQIYYSMNVEVTDKGDVPEGYKVSRKEKRNFPLILESPSPNQTSLYFCASSTGGWGKLFFGSGTQLSVL.

This chain connects TRBV10-3 to TRBJ1-5, with D unclear. The CDR3 sequence is 13 residues long. CDR1 is ENHRY and CDR2 is SYGVKD in the germline V gene. V was shortened by 4 bases and J by 0 bases, with 4 bases between the two germline ends. CDR3 region: CAISADSNQPQHF. DNA of the CDR3: TGTGCCATCAGTGCAGATAGCAATCAGCCCCAGCATTTT.